This T cell receptor (beta chain) emerged from a study of T cells in Graves' hyperthyroidism and ophthalmopathy. General observations from the study: The model made its ophthalmopathy prediction, and onset followed a median around 6.5 months later.

Isolation of PBMCs was performed on approximately 10 ml fresh peripheral blood. This clonotype appeared many times. Its target is not known. Germline lookup yields CDR1 SQVTM and CDR2 ANQGSEA. CDR3 length: 13 residues. Between the trimmed V and J ends, which lost 5 bases and 4 bases, there was a span of 15 bases. RNA transcripts provided the source from which TCR beta CDR3 regions were amplified. The study used the HTBI primer set for a first-round RT-PCR of the TCR CDR3. MiXCR, run by TCRdb on the multiplex PCR reads, gives a single entry per CDR3 protein. The sample lists a few hundred thousand distinct CDR3 sequences; roughly 15% were seen once.

The receptor's source is a woman aged 18-29 years with Graves' hyperthyroidism. V gene TRBV29-1 combines with J gene TRBJ2-7, with a tentative D call TRBD1 (5 bases). The material sequenced was blood. The CDR3 bases are TGCAGCGTTCGTAGGGCTGGGGCGTACGAGCAGTACTTC. Translating gives CSVRRAGAYEQYF.